This TCR beta chain emerged from a study of T-cell memory formation after mild COVID-19. General study points: The study detected some responding clones in pre-infection memory, suggesting cross-reactive memory joined. There was no confirmation that second-wave clones peaking on day 37 were SARS-CoV-2 specific. Clones that shrank (day 15 to 85) were balanced CD4/CD8, whereas later expanders leaned CD4+. The study found contracting CD4+ clones mainly in CM and EM and contracting CD8+ clones in EMRA.

One entry per CDR3 protein, called by TCRdb with MiXCR from the 5' RACE reads. The sample lists nearly 350,000 distinct CDR3 sequences; approximately 12% were seen once. The CDR3 is 16 amino acids. Trimming cost V 1 base and J 10 bases, with 22 bases left between them. The V gene's germline CDR1 is SGHAT and CDR2 FQNNGV. A word on this clonotype: Antigen specificity is unknown.

The chain uses TRBV11-2 and TRBJ2-5; TRBD1 or TRBD2 may be the D gene (6 bases each). Sequenced material: PBMCs or a T cell subset sorted from them (not recorded which). This TCR came from a man between 18 and 35 years old who had mild COVID-19 (a few samples of this study predate the infection). Cell type and time point are not known. Written as DNA, the CDR3 is TGTGCCAGCAGCTTAGGTCACTTTGGGGGGCCCCTCGACCAGTACTTC. Amino acid sequence: CASSLGHFGGPLDQYF.